A single sample gave rise to the 5 T cell receptor beta chains below, sequenced in a study of follicular helper T cells after annual influenza vaccination. The time point was: 2014-2015 season, pre-vaccination. This table comes from immunoSEQ multiplex PCR, and its TCRdb copy is limited to in-frame clones, with some not included. This table holds under 15,000 clones, under 80% found once. The sample was CXCR5- memory CD4+ T cells sorted from blood, taken on the day of influenza vaccination. These receptors were obtained from an adult who received the influenza vaccine.

The rearrangement uses TRBV12-2 and TRBJ2-7; the D call in the table, TRBD1, was not verified against the DNA. TRBV12-2 is a pseudogene locus. The CDR3 extends over 15 amino acids. The CDR3 protein is CASRRATGSLDEQYF. CDR3 sequence (DNA): TGTGCAAGTCGCCGCGCGACAGGGAGTCTCGACGAGCAGTACTTC.

The V and J genes are TRBV7-8 and TRBJ1-4; D perhaps matches TRBD1 (5 bases). The germline gives CDR1 SGHVS, CDR2 FQNEAQ. The V and J ends lost 5 bases and 5 bases respectively, with 18 bases between them. The CDR3 loop spans 16 amino acids. CDR3 sequence reads: CASSPLGRNLNEKLFF. CDR3 DNA: TGTGCCAGCAGCCCCTTGGGACGGAATCTGAATGAAAAACTGTTTTTT.

The V call is TRBV18, the J call TRBJ1-1; 7 nucleotides line up with TRBD1. The CDR3 spans 16 residues. The germline V gene has CDR1 KGHSH and CDR2 LQKENI. After removal of 0 bases from V and 2 bases from J, the junction contained 6 bases not matched to a gene. The CDR3 bases are TGTGCCAGCTCACCACCTTTCGGGACAGAAAACACTGAAGCTTTCTTT. Protein product: CASSPPFGTENTEAFF.

The chain combines TRBV5-3 with TRBJ1-6; a weak D match, TRBD1 (5 bases). TRBV5-3 is treated as an ORF (open reading frame) with a function not yet certain. This CDR3 contains 15 residues. With 2 bases removed from V and 5 bases from J, the gap between germline ends came to 11 bases. CDR3 nucleotides: TGTGCCAGAAGCTTTAACGACAGAGATAATTCACCCCTCCACTTT. Amino acids: CARSFNDRDNSPLHF.

The V gene is TRBV11-3, the J gene TRBJ2-3; possibly TRBD2 for D (5 bases). Germline loops: CDR1 SGHNT, CDR2 YENEEA. The V end was cut by 5 bases, the J end by 3 bases, with 9 bases between. The CDR3 runs to 13 residues. The CDR3 DNA reads TGTGCCAGCAGCGCCGGACTTACAGATACGCAGTATTTT. Protein product: CASSAGLTDTQYF.